The T cell receptor (beta chain) described here comes from a study of patients and donors after allogeneic stem cell transplantation. TCRdb processed the RT-PCR reads anew with MiXCR; each CDR3 protein has one entry. This table has fewer than 500,000 distinct CDR3 sequences, approximately 16% appearing once. Only a few counts were recorded for this clonotype. Germline CDR1 is MNHNS and CDR2 is SASEGT. This CDR3 region has 16 residues. Trimming shortened V by 2 bases and J by 3 bases, and 11 bases separated the two germline ends. Source material: blood, either unsorted or a sorted T cell fraction (not recorded which). The chain is built from TRBV6-1 and TRBJ1-6; D not resolved. This TCR came from a human donor who was either an allogeneic HSCT recipient or a stem cell or donor lymphocyte infusion donor (not recorded which). It is not recorded whose cells these are; they may come from a transplant donor. In DNA, the CDR3 is TGTGCCAGCAGTGAACTGGTTCCGATCTATAATTCACCCCTCCACTTT. This translates into CASSELVPIYNSPLHF.